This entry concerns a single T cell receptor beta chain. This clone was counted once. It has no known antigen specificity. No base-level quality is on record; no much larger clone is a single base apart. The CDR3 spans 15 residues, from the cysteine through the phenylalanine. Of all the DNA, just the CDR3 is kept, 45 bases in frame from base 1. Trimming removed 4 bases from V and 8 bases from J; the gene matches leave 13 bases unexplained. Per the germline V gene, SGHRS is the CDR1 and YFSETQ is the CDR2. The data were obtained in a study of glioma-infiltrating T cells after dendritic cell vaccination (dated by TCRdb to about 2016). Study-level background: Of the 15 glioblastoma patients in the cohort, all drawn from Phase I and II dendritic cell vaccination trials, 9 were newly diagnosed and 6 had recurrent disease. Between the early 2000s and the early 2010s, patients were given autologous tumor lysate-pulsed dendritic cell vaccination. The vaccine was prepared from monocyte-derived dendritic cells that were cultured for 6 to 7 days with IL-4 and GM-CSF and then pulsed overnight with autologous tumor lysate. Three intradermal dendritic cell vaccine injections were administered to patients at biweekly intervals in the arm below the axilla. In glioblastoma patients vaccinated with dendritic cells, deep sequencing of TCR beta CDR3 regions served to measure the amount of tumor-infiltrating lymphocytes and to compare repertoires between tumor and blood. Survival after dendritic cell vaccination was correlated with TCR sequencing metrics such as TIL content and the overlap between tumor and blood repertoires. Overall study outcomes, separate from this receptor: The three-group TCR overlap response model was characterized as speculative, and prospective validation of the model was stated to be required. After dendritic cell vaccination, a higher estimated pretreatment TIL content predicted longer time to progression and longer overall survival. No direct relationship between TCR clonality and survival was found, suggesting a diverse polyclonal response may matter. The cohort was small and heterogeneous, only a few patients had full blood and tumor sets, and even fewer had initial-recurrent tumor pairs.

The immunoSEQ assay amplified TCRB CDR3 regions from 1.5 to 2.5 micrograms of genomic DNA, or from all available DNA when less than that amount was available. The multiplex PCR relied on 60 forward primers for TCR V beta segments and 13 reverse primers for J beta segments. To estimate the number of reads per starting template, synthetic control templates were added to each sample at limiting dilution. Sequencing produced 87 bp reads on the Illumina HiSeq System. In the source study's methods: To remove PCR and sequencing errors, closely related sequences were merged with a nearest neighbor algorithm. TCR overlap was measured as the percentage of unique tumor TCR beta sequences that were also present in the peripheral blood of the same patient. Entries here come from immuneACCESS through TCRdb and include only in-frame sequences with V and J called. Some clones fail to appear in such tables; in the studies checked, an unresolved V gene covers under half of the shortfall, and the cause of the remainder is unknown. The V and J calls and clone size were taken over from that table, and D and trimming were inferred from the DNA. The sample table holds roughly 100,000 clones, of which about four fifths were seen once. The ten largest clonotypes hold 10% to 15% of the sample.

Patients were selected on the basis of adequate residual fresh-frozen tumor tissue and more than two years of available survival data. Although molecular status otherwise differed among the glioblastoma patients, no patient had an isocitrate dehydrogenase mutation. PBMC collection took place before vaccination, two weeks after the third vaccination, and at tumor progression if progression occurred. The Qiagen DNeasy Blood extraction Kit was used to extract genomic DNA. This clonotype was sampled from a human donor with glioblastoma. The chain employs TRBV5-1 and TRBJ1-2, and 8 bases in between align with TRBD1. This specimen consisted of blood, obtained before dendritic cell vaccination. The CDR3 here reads CASSPDGRGLEGYTF. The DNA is TGCGCCAGCAGCCCGGACGGCAGGGGGCTAGAAGGCTACACCTTC.